This is a list of T cell receptor beta chains from one sample in a study of T cells in Graves' hyperthyroidism and ophthalmopathy. TCRdb re-analysed the multiplex PCR reads in MiXCR, keeping a single row per CDR3 protein. The sample records about 640,000 distinct CDR3 sequences, about a fifth being singletons. The sequencing input was blood. These receptors came from a man between 25 and 39 years old with Graves' ophthalmopathy. Each CDR3 is given with its conserved first and last residue. A D gene is named only where the DNA matches it firmly. Clone size, where shown, is once, few, many, or a class for clones that have expanded.

j_gene: TRBJ2-6
abundance: .
v_gene: TRBV7-2
d_gene: .
CDR3aa: CASSLGGGGRFGANVLTF
CDR3nt: TGTGCCAGCAGCTTAGGGGGAGGGGGGCGGTTTGGGGCCAACGTCCTGACTTTC

j_gene: TRBJ1-6
abundance: .
v_gene: TRBV9
d_gene: .
CDR3aa: CASSVEGARNSPLHF
CDR3nt: TGTGCCAGCAGCGTAGAAGGGGCCCGCAATTCACCCCTCCACTTT

j_gene: TRBJ2-2
abundance: .
v_gene: TRBV15
d_gene: .
CDR3aa: CATSRDLGELFF
CDR3nt: TGTGCCACCAGCAGAGACCTCGGGGAGCTGTTTTTT

j_gene: TRBJ2-7
abundance: .
v_gene: TRBV4-3
d_gene: .
CDR3aa: CASSQTSRASEQYF
CDR3nt: TGCGCCAGCAGCCAAACTAGTCGAGCTTCCGAGCAGTACTTC

j_gene: TRBJ1-1
abundance: .
v_gene: TRBV29-1
d_gene: TRBD1
CDR3aa: CSVEFTGENTEAFF
CDR3nt: TGCAGCGTTGAGTTTACAGGGGAGAATACTGAAGCTTTCTTT

j_gene: TRBJ2-7
abundance: few
v_gene: TRBV30
d_gene: .
CDR3aa: CALSPGQHYEQYF
CDR3nt: TGTGCCTTATCCCCAGGACAGCACTACGAGCAGTACTTC

j_gene: TRBJ2-7
abundance: .
v_gene: TRBV18
d_gene: TRBD2
CDR3aa: CASSPFSPGLAPTYEQYF
CDR3nt: TGTGCCAGCTCACCGTTTTCCCCGGGACTAGCCCCGACCTACGAGCAGTACTTC

j_gene: TRBJ1-6
abundance: few
v_gene: TRBV6-1
d_gene: .
CDR3aa: CASSEDSGDLAPLHF
CDR3nt: TGTGCCAGCAGTGAAGATTCAGGGGACCTAGCACCCCTCCACTTT

j_gene: TRBJ2-2
abundance: .
v_gene: TRBV9
d_gene: TRBD1
CDR3aa: CASSPQTGDTGELFF
CDR3nt: TGTGCCAGCAGCCCTCAGACAGGGGACACCGGGGAGCTGTTTTTT

j_gene: TRBJ1-6
abundance: few
v_gene: TRBV3-1
d_gene: .
CDR3aa: CASSLDRSSYNSPLHF
CDR3nt: TGTGCCAGCAGCCTGGACCGGAGCTCCTATAATTCACCCCTCCACTTT

j_gene: TRBJ1-3
abundance: .
v_gene: TRBV5-1
d_gene: .
CDR3aa: CASSPDYSGNTIYF
CDR3nt: TGCGCCAGCAGCCCGGATTACTCTGGAAACACCATATATTTT

j_gene: TRBJ1-2
abundance: .
v_gene: TRBV24-1
d_gene: .
CDR3aa: CATSDGRQTYGYTF
CDR3nt: TGTGCCACCAGTGACGGGCGGCAGACCTATGGCTACACCTTC

j_gene: TRBJ1-4
abundance: .
v_gene: TRBV27
d_gene: TRBD1
CDR3aa: CASSPDRGWVSVATNEKLFF
CDR3nt: TGTGCCAGCAGTCCCGACAGGGGGTGGGTTTCAGTTGCAACTAATGAAAAACTGTTTTTT

j_gene: TRBJ2-1
abundance: few
v_gene: TRBV30
d_gene: TRBD1
CDR3aa: CAWTGGDEQFF
CDR3nt: TGTGCCTGGACAGGGGGCGATGAGCAGTTCTTC

j_gene: TRBJ1-1
abundance: .
v_gene: TRBV18
d_gene: .
CDR3aa: CASSPRTLETEAFF
CDR3nt: TGTGCCAGCTCACCACGGACACTGGAAACTGAAGCTTTCTTT

j_gene: TRBJ2-3
abundance: once
v_gene: TRBV20-1
d_gene: TRBD2
CDR3aa: CSGTSGSSSTDTQYF
CDR3nt: TGCAGTGGTACTAGCGGGTCGTCTAGCACAGATACGCAGTATTTT

j_gene: TRBJ2-1
abundance: few
v_gene: TRBV6-1
d_gene: TRBD1
CDR3aa: CAGARDRLYNEQFF
CDR3nt: TGTGCCGGCGCCCGGGACAGGCTTTACAATGAGCAGTTCTTC

j_gene: TRBJ2-7
abundance: few
v_gene: TRBV7-9
d_gene: .
CDR3aa: CASRRGSGEQYF
CDR3nt: TGTGCCAGCAGACGGGGGTCCGGGGAGCAGTACTTC

j_gene: TRBJ2-5
abundance: .
v_gene: TRBV5-1
d_gene: .
CDR3aa: CASWGDSQETQYF
CDR3nt: TGCGCCAGCTGGGGGGACAGCCAAGAGACCCAGTACTTC

j_gene: TRBJ2-2
abundance: many
v_gene: TRBV10-1
d_gene: .
CDR3aa: CASSEWGSPTGELFF
CDR3nt: TGCGCCAGCAGTGAGTGGGGGAGTCCCACCGGGGAGCTGTTTTTT